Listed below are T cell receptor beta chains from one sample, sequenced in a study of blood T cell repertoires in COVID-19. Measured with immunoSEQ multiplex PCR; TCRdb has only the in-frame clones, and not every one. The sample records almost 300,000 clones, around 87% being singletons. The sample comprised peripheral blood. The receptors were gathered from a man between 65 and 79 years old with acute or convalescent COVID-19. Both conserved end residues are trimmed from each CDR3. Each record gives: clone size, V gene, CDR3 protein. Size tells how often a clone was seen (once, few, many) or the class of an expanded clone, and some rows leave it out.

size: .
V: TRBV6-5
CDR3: ASSSAGVIYNEQF

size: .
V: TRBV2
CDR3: ASTKGEGYYQQY

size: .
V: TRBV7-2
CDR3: ASSPQGAPYEQY

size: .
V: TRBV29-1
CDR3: SVVRGSENEQF

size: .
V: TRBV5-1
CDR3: ASSPWTGGSQPQH

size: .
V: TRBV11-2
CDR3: ASSQGQGAIGNTIY

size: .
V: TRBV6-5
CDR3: ASSYSGSSY

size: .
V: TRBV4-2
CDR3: ASSQEPPRTSGDSYNEQF

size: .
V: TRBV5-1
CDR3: ASSPDSNYGYT

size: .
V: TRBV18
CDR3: ASSPGTGVPYGYT

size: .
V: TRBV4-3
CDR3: ASSQDFQTEFNYGYT

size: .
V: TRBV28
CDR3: ASSLPTASLNYGYT

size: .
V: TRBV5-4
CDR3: ASSLASLADSDTQY

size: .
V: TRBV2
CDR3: ASRTGIVETQY

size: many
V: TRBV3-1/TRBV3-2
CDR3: ASINRGMGTEAF

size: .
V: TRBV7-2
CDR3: ASSLERTGELF

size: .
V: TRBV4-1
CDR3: ASSQGEQGHQPQH

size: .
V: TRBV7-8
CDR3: ASSLFSWAAGENSPLH

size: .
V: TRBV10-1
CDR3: ASSELGSSVPCEQF

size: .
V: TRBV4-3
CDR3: ASSQGSGGASEQF

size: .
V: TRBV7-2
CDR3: ASSSLGAGVTSGANVLT

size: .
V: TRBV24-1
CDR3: ATSDRLAGEDEQF

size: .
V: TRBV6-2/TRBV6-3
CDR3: ASSQRVNQPQH

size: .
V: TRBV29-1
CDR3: SVEKGTGTKNIQY

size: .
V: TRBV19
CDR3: ASSIGDRSPLH

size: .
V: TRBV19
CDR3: ASRAGGLEKLF

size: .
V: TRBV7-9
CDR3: ASSLEGTPPQY

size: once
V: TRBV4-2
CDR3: ASSQEITVNSPLH

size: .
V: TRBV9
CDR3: ASSGQVNSGNTIY

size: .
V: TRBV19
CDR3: ASLATGTGELF

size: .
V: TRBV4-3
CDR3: ASSQLSGSGTGELF

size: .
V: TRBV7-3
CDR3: ASSRDQDYEQY

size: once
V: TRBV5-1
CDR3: ASSSTDREDEQY